These 2 T cell receptor beta chains were all obtained from the same sample, sequenced in a study of response to subunit inactivated influenza vaccine. From the RT-PCR reads, TCRdb called clonotypes with MiXCR, one entry per CDR3 protein. The table records fewer than 250,000 distinct CDR3 sequences, roughly 14% of them present only once. The sample here was CD8+ T cells sorted from PBMCs, taken 5 days after vaccination. The source is a man aged 45-60 years who received an inactivated influenza vaccine.

CDR3 loop: CASSFLGKGTQYF. CDR3 nucleotides: TGTGCCAGCAGTTTTTTGGGAAAGGGGACCCAGTACTTC. This chain links TRBV27 with TRBJ2-5; D unclear. This CDR3 region has 13 residues. Trimming shortened V by 3 bases and J by 7 bases, and 12 bases separated the two germline ends. Germline V lookup: CDR1 MNHEY, CDR2 SMNVEV (reference sequence).

This clonotype was seen many times. V usage is TRBV10-3 and J usage is TRBJ1-2, with D unclear. This CDR3 comprises 13 residues. The germline V gene has CDR1 ENHRY and CDR2 SYGVKD. V lost 4 bases, J lost 0 bases, and 6 bases lay in between. The CDR3 DNA follows: TGTGCCATCAGTGTCGGACCTAACTATGGCTACACCTTC. The encoded protein is CAISVGPNYGYTF.